This TCR beta chain was captured in a study of blood T cell repertoires in COVID-19. Across the study: The United States, Italy and Spain supplied acute and convalescent COVID-19 samples. T cells, B-cell-depleted T cells, or PBMCs provided the cDNA or gDNA that served as material.

In the authors' methods: Amplification of reference gene primers was used by the study to estimate nucleated cell counts. The assay was immunoSEQ multiplex PCR, and TCRdb's table has in-frame clones only and misses some. Clone size and the V and J calls come from that table; the DNA yielded D and trimming. Of under 130,000 clones listed, roughly nine tenths are singletons. Germline V CDR1 and CDR2: SGDLS, YYNGEE. Unmatched junction bases numbered 8, after V lost 2 bases and J lost 4 bases. This CDR3 region has 18 residues. The TCR comes from a woman aged 80 or over with acute or convalescent COVID-19. Sample: peripheral blood. This sequence joins TRBV9 and TRBJ2-6, with 11 bases fitting TRBD2. For the CDR3, the DNA is TGTGCCAGCAGCGTGACTAGCGGGGCTCAAGGAGGGGCCAACGTCCTGACTTTC. Protein product: CASSVTSGAQGGANVLTF.